One and the same sample provided the 31 T cell receptor beta chains below, sequenced in a study of CD8 T cells in Susac syndrome. Random hexamers primed reverse transcription of about 0.45 to 1 ug RNA. Via MiXCR, TCRdb re-called the immunoSEQ multiplex PCR reads, giving one row per CDR3 protein. The sample shows about 85,000 distinct CDR3 sequences, 85% to 95% of them seen only once. The sample consisted of CD8+ T cells from PBMCs. These receptors were collected from a human donor in good health.

This chain links TRBV28 with TRBJ2-5, with a tentative D call TRBD1 (5 bases). Trimming stripped 3 bases from V and 1 base from J, with 9 bases between. The CDR3 is made up of 14 amino acids. Germline CDR1 and CDR2: MDHEN and SYDVKM. This CDR3 is CASSLFRAQETQYF. The CDR3 region has the DNA TGTGCCAGCAGTTTGTTCAGGGCCCAAGAGACCCAGTACTTC.

The CDR3 DNA is TGCGCCAGCAGCTTGGGTAATTGGGGCTTATTCTTC. Translation: CASSLGNWGLFF. The chain links TRBV5-1 to TRBJ2-1; TRBD1 is a possible D gene (5 bases). The CDR3 runs 12 residues. The germline V gene has CDR1 SGHRS and CDR2 YFSETQ. Trimming removed 0 bases at V and 16 bases at J, with 14 bases between.

The chain couples TRBV20-1 to TRBJ2-7; 7 bases match TRBD1. The CDR3 loop spans 13 amino acids. The junction had 2 bases not matched to a gene; V was cut back by 0 bases and J by 3 bases. The germline V gene encodes CDR1 DFQATT and CDR2 SNEGSKA (reference sequence). DNA of the CDR3: TGCAGTGCTAGAGATCCAGGGGGCTACGAGCAGTACGTC. This codes for CSARDPGGYEQYV.

The chain recombines TRBV27 with TRBJ2-1; the D call may be TRBD1 or TRBD2 (6 bases each). V was shortened by 4 bases and J by 9 bases, with 13 bases between the two germline ends. Germline CDR1 is MNHEY and CDR2 is SMNVEV (reference sequence). The CDR3 totals 13 residues. CDR3: CASSSRGVGEQFF. As DNA, the CDR3 is TGTGCCAGCAGTTCTAGGGGGGTCGGTGAGCAGTTCTTC.

V usage is TRBV19 and J usage is TRBJ2-5; no definite D call. This CDR3 comprises 14 residues. Per the germline V gene, CDR1 is LNHDA and CDR2 is SQIVND (reference sequence). Trimming pared 5 bases from V and 0 bases from J, leaving 10 bases between. This CDR3 is CASSVGAYQETQYF. The DNA for the CDR3 is TGTGCCAGTAGTGTGGGCGCGTACCAAGAGACCCAGTACTTC.

The rearrangement joins TRBV13 to TRBJ2-3; a weak D match, TRBD2 (6 bases). The CDR3 is 15 residues long. The V gene lost 5 bases and the J gene lost 1 base, with 13 bases spanning the gap. Germline lookup yields CDR1 PRHDT and CDR2 FYEKMQ (reference sequence). The CDR3, as DNA: TGTGCCAGCAGCGCCTTTCAGCGGGGCACAGATACGCAGTATTTT. This translates into CASSAFQRGTDTQYF.

V gene TRBV11-1 combines with J gene TRBJ1-1; no clear D. Germline-derived CDR1 and CDR2 are SGHAT and FQDESV (reference sequence). Trimming pared 8 bases from V and 0 bases from J, leaving 13 bases between. The CDR3 length is 14 residues. The CDR3 is CASAISYMNTEAFF. The CDR3 coding sequence is TGTGCCAGCGCGATCTCCTACATGAACACTGAAGCTTTCTTT.

V usage is TRBV27 and J usage is TRBJ2-7; TRBD2 aligns across 9 bases. J gave up 4 bases and V 4 bases, and 11 bases lay outside the gene matches. The CDR3 loop spans 16 amino acids. CDR1 is MNHEY and CDR2 is SMNVEV in the germline V gene (reference sequence). The CDR3 DNA is TGTGCCAGCAGTTCGTGGGGGGGGACTAGCCCTTACGAGCAGTACTTC. It specifies CASSSWGGTSPYEQYF.

The V gene is TRBV12-3 or TRBV12-4, the J gene TRBJ2-3, with 7 positions matching TRBD1. CDR3 size: 15 residues. Trimming removed 7 bases from V and 4 bases from J; junction bases left unmatched: 11. The CDR3 region has the DNA TGTGCCAGCACCCCCGGACAGGTGCTACCAGATACGCAGTATTTT. Amino acids: CASTPGQVLPDTQYF.

The table lists this clonotype with a count of one. The genes are TRBV7-6 and TRBJ2-1; D not resolved. Trimming shortened V by 5 bases and J by 0 bases, and 14 bases separated the two germline ends. Germline CDR1 and CDR2: SGHVS and FNYEAQ. CDR3 length equals 16 residues. The CDR3 DNA reads as TGTGCCAGCAGCCCAAATGCGGATGGCTCCTACAATGAGCAGTTCTTC. This gives the protein CASSPNADGSYNEQFF.

The V call is TRBV20-1, the J call TRBJ2-2, with TRBD1 identical over 8 bases. This CDR3 has 13 amino acids. V lost 5 bases and J lost 4; bases outside the gene matches: 3. CDR1 is DFQATT and CDR2 is SNEGSKA in the germline V gene (reference sequence). The CDR3 nucleotides read TGCAGTGCTCTGGACAGGGCCACCGGGGAGCTGTTTTTT. It is translated as CSALDRATGELFF.

This clonotype turned up a few times. The gene calls are TRBV6-1 and TRBJ1-6; no definite D call. Between the trimmed V and J ends, which lost 10 bases and 9 bases, there was a span of 7 bases. The CDR3 sequence is 10 residues long. Germline assignment: CDR1 MNHNS and CDR2 SASEGT. The CDR3 region is CATASSPLHF. DNA for the CDR3: TGTGCCACCGCGAGTTCACCCCTCCACTTT.

This chain connects TRBV19 to TRBJ1-2; no clear D gene. The CDR3 consists of 19 residues. Trimming took 5 bases from V and 4 from J, leaving 29 bases between them. Germline CDR1 LNHDA, CDR2 SQIVND (reference sequence). In DNA form, the CDR3 reads TGTGCCAGTAGTCCATTCGCCGACCTCAGAAGTTCCCTCCTCTATGGCTACACCTTC. This sequence encodes CASSPFADLRSSLLYGYTF. Complete variable domain (other parts from reference TRBV19 and TRBJ1-2): DGGITQSPKYLFRKEGQNVTLSCEQNLNHDAMYWYRQDPGQGLRLIYYSQIVNDFQKGDIAEGYSVSREKKESFPLTVTSAQKNPTAFYLCASSPFADLRSSLLYGYTFGSGTRLTVV.

This clonotype has just one count. This chain joins TRBV7-9 and TRBJ2-3; 7 bases line up with TRBD1. Germline V gives CDR1 SEHNR, CDR2 FQNEAQ (reference sequence). CDR3 length equals 15 residues. Trimming at V came to 3 bases and at J to 2 bases, leaving 5 bases not matched to a gene. This CDR3 reads CASSFQGDITDTQYF. CDR3 coding DNA: TGTGCCAGCAGCTTCCAGGGGGACATCACAGATACGCAGTATTTT.

This chain uses TRBV2 with TRBJ2-6; D call uncertain. The CDR3 spans 13 residues. From germline, CDR1 is SNHLY and CDR2 FYNNEI. Deletions cut 11 bases from V and 1 base from J, with 9 bases between. The CDR3 spells CACIESGANVLTF. The CDR3 DNA sequence: TGTGCCTGCATCGAATCTGGGGCCAACGTCCTGACTTTC. The entire variable domain, with the rest obtained from reference TRBV2 and TRBJ2-6, is as follows: EPEVTQTPSHQVTQMGQEVILRCVPISNHLYFYWYRQILGQKVEFLVSFYNNEISEKSEIFDDQFSVERPDGSNFTLKIRSTKLEDSAMYFCACIESGANVLTFGAGSRLTVL.

V is TRBV28 and J is TRBJ2-2; D call uncertain. CDR3 length equals 15 residues. The germline V gene has CDR1 MDHEN and CDR2 SYDVKM. Trimming cost V 5 bases and J 6 bases, with 16 bases left between them. The CDR3 DNA is TGTGCCAGCAGTGAGAAGTTTCGTGACCCCGGGGAGCTGTTTTTT. It yields the protein CASSEKFRDPGELFF.

This clonotype was recorded once. The genes are TRBV20-1 and TRBJ2-5; tentative D call: TRBD1 (6 bases). Trimming left V 5 bases short and J 1 base short, with 26 bases between. CDR1 is DFQATT and CDR2 is SNEGSKA in the germline V gene (reference sequence). The length of the CDR3 is 18 residues. Here the CDR3 reads CSAPTRTHRAVAQETQYF. In DNA, the CDR3 is TGCAGTGCTCCCACGAGGACCCACAGGGCGGTCGCCCAAGAGACCCAGTACTTC.

The chain is built from TRBV7-6 and TRBJ1-5; perhaps TRBD1 as D (5 bases). The CDR3 length is 16 residues. Germline CDR1 and CDR2: SGHVS and FNYEAQ. V was shortened by 0 bases and J by 4 bases, with 13 bases between the two germline ends. CDR3 in amino acids: CASSLAVWSGNQPQHF. The CDR3 DNA sequence: TGTGCCAGCAGCTTAGCCGTATGGTCAGGGAATCAGCCCCAGCATTTT.

V usage is TRBV29-1 and J usage is TRBJ2-7; no clear D gene. CDR3 length: 12 residues. Trimming left V 5 bases short and J 3 bases short, with 11 bases between. CDR1 and CDR2 (germline): SQVTM, ANQGSEA. CDR3 nucleotide sequence: TGCAGCGTTAAAACCCGAGGCTACGAGCAGTACTTC. This sequence encodes CSVKTRGYEQYF.

This chain links TRBV28 with TRBJ2-5; D may correspond to TRBD1 or TRBD2 (5 bases each). Deletions cut 6 bases from V and 5 bases from J, with 19 bases between. The CDR3 contains 15 residues. Germline CDR1 and CDR2: MDHEN and SYDVKM. DNA for the CDR3: TGTGCCAGCAGCCTATGGGGACGAAAGTTGGAGACCCAGTACTTC. This translates into CASSLWGRKLETQYF. Using reference TRBV28 and TRBJ2-5 for the parts outside the CDR3, the full variable domain is DVKVTQSSRYLVKRTGEKVFLECVQDMDHENMFWYRQDPGLGLRLIYFSYDVKMKEKGDIPEGYSVSREKKERFSLILESASTNQTSMYLCASSLWGRKLETQYFGPGTRLLVL.

This rearrangement joins TRBV7-6 to TRBJ2-7, with 7 bases lining up with TRBD1. CDR3 length equals 13 residues. The germline CDR1 and CDR2 sequences are SGHVS and FNYEAQ. V shed 1 base and J 6 bases; nucleotides not matched to a gene: 3. CDR3 amino acids: CASSLDRGVEQYV. DNA for the CDR3: TGTGCCAGCAGCTTAGACAGGGGAGTCGAGCAGTACGTC.

The genes are TRBV25-1 and TRBJ2-2; 12 positions match TRBD2. The CDR3 extends over 17 amino acids. Trimming took 6 bases from V and 3 from J; bases not matched to a gene: 8. Germline assignment: CDR1 MGHDK and CDR2 SYGVNS. CDR3 residues: CASSGPSGGAHTGELFF. Here the CDR3 DNA reads TGTGCCAGCAGCGGACCTAGCGGGGGGGCCCACACCGGGGAGCTGTTTTTT. Full variable domain (missing parts from reference TRBV25-1 and TRBJ2-2): EADIYQTPRYLVIGTGKKITLECSQTMGHDKMYWYQQDPGMELHLIHYSYGVNSTEKGDLSSESTVSRIRTEHFPLTLESARPSHTSQYLCASSGPSGGAHTGELFFGEGSRLTVL.

The genes are TRBV27 and TRBJ1-2, with TRBD1 matching 8 bases. The V gene end was trimmed by 5 bases and the J gene end by 7 bases; junction bases not matched to a gene: 3. Germline V lookup: CDR1 MNHEY, CDR2 SMNVEV (reference sequence). This CDR3 has 12 residues. CDR3: CASSQGALGYTF. CDR3 DNA sequence: TGTGCCAGCAGTCAGGGGGCGCTTGGCTACACCTTC.

This clonotype has just a few counts. The CDR3 is CASGSGYEQYF. DNA for the CDR3: TGCGCCAGCGGGAGTGGCTACGAGCAGTACTTC. This chain connects TRBV5-1 to TRBJ2-7; possible D gene TRBD2, 5 bases. The germline CDR1 and CDR2 sequences are SGHRS and YFSETQ. The CDR3 covers 11 residues. V lost 7 bases, J lost 3 bases, and 8 bases lay in between.

The J gene is TRBJ2-3, the V gene TRBV29-1; TRBD2 agrees at 8 bases. The CDR3 runs 18 residues. Germline values: CDR1 SQVTM, CDR2 ANQGSEA. Unmatched junction bases numbered 15, after V lost 2 bases and J lost 2 bases. CDR3 region: CSVEKTPILAEHTDTQYF. Here the CDR3 DNA reads TGCAGCGTTGAAAAGACCCCCATACTAGCGGAGCACACAGATACGCAGTATTTT.

The chain combines TRBV9 with TRBJ2-3, with D possibly TRBD1 on 6 matching bases. Germline assignment: CDR1 SGDLS and CDR2 YYNGEE. The CDR3 totals 13 residues. This CDR3 is CASRDTSTDTQYF. DNA for the CDR3: TGTGCGAGCCGGGACACGAGCACAGATACGCAGTATTTT.

The V and J genes are TRBV28 and TRBJ1-2; 8 nucleotides match TRBD1. Germline-derived CDR1 and CDR2 are MDHEN and SYDVKM. This CDR3 spans 14 amino acids. V shed 9 bases, J shed 3 bases, and the junction held 9 bases outside the gene matches. DNA of the CDR3: TGTGCCAGTGATCTCAGGGGGCAGGACTATGGCTACACCTTC. Translating it yields CASDLRGQDYGYTF.

This chain uses TRBV4-2 with TRBJ2-3, with D unclear. V shed 0 bases and J shed 4 bases, with 5 bases lying between them. The CDR3 has 13 amino acids. Germline V gene sequence: CDR1 LGHNA, CDR2 YNFKEQ. The CDR3 nucleotides are TGTGCCAGCAGCCAAGATCCCGCAGATACGCAGTATTTT. This codes for CASSQDPADTQYF.

This clonotype has just one count. V and J are TRBV27 and TRBJ2-1, with TRBD1 matching over 8 bases. The germline V gene has CDR1 MNHEY and CDR2 SMNVEV (reference sequence). The CDR3 consists of 15 residues. With V trimmed by 7 bases and J by 2 bases, 7 bases remained unmatched. The CDR3, as DNA: TGTGCCAGCACCCGCGGGACAGGAGCCTACAATGAGCAGTTCTTC. Encoded protein: CASTRGTGAYNEQFF.

J is TRBJ2-7 and V is TRBV10-3; no clear D gene. The germline V gene encodes CDR1 ENHRY and CDR2 SYGVKD. The CDR3 loop spans 14 amino acids. Trimming took 3 bases from V and 1 from J, leaving 10 bases between them. The DNA of the CDR3 is TGTGCCATCAGTGACCGTGGAGATTCCTACGAGCAGTACTTC. Its protein product is CAISDRGDSYEQYF.

This sequence joins TRBV9 and TRBJ2-6; no clear D. V gave up 3 bases and J gave up 0 bases, with 10 bases separating them. The CDR3 is 16 residues long. Per the germline V gene, CDR1 is SGDLS and CDR2 is YYNGEE. Written as DNA, the CDR3 is TGTGCCAGCAGCGCGTGGGCCAACTCTGGGGCCAACGTCCTGACTTTC. Translation: CASSAWANSGANVLTF.